One sample yielded the 17 T cell receptor beta chains listed below, sequenced in a study of T cell responses to AZD1222 COVID-19 vaccine (dated by TCRdb to the early 2020s). This sample's time point label indicates: about 28 days (+/-7) after the second vaccine dose. Libraries came from the immunoSEQ multiplex PCR assay. TCRdb stores this immuneACCESS table with in-frame sequences only. Part of the clones is absent; in the studies checked, under half of the shortfall reflects unresolved V genes, and no reason is known for the rest. A total of fewer than 150,000 clones appear in this sample, about 93% of them only once. Jointly, the top ten make up about 5% of the sample. The input for sequencing was peripheral blood, taken 28 days after the second AZD1222 dose. The receptors shown here come from an adult who received the AZD1222 COVID-19 vaccine.

The rearrangement joins TRBV9 to TRBJ2-5; 7 bases match TRBD1. Trimming took 5 bases from V and 5 from J; bases not matched to a gene: 9. Per germline, CDR1 SGDLS and CDR2 YYNGEE. The CDR3 runs to 14 residues. CDR3 coding DNA: TGTGCCAGCAGTGAAAGGGACAGATGGGAGACCCAGTACTTC. This sequence encodes CASSERDRWETQYF.

The chain carries TRBV5-6 and TRBJ2-1; the D is unclear. V shed 0 bases and J shed 10 bases, with 5 bases lying between them. The germline V gene encodes CDR1 SGHDT and CDR2 YYEEEE. The length of the CDR3 is 11 residues. Here the CDR3 reads CASSLDREQFF. The CDR3 DNA is TGTGCCAGCAGCTTGGATAGGGAGCAGTTCTTC.

The chain links TRBV6-5 to TRBJ1-6, with no clear D. V was cut by 7 bases and J by 7 bases, with 11 bases left in between. The CDR3 contains 13 residues. Germline CDR1 and CDR2: MNHEY and SVGAGI. The CDR3 DNA follows: TGTGCCAGCAAACCGTCGGAAAATTCACCCCTCCACTTT. Translation gives CASKPSENSPLHF.

This CDR3 is CASSLENRKNTEAFF. The CDR3 DNA follows: TGTGCCAGCAGCTTAGAGAACAGGAAGAACACTGAAGCTTTCTTT. This chain links TRBV7-9 with TRBJ1-1; possibly TRBD1 for D (5 bases). The CDR3 is 15 residues long. Trimming stripped 1 base from V and 1 base from J, with 10 bases between. Germline CDR1 reads SEHNR; CDR2 reads FQNEAQ (reference sequence).

J is TRBJ2-7 and V is TRBV5-6; a possible D gene is TRBD1 (5 bases). Germline-derived CDR1 and CDR2 are SGHDT and YYEEEE. CDR3 length equals 13 residues. Trimming left V 1 base short and J 7 bases short, with 12 bases between. In nucleotides, the CDR3 is TGTGCCAGCAGCTTGAGGGGCCTCCAGGAGCAGTACTTC. Protein sequence: CASSLRGLQEQYF.

V and J are TRBV6-2 or TRBV6-3 and TRBJ2-1; 9 nucleotides match TRBD2. Germline V gene lookup returns CDR1 MNHEY and CDR2 SVGEGT. The CDR3 extends over 15 amino acids. V was pared by 2 bases and J by 10 bases, with 9 bases of the junction left unmatched. The CDR3 loop is CASSYRASGAPEQFF. The CDR3 bases are TGTGCCAGCAGTTACAGGGCTAGCGGGGCCCCCGAGCAGTTCTTC.

J is TRBJ2-3 and V is TRBV15; 7 nucleotides align to TRBD1. With 3 bases clipped from V and 0 bases from J, the junction kept 12 bases outside the gene matches. This CDR3 contains 18 residues. Germline lookup yields CDR1 LNHNV and CDR2 YYDKDF (reference sequence). CDR3 bases: TGTGCCACCAGCAGCGGACAGGCCTCAGCCCCTAGCACAGATACGCAGTATTTT. As protein: CATSSGQASAPSTDTQYF.

The rearrangement links TRBV7-2 to TRBJ2-7; D may match TRBD1 or TRBD2 (5 bases each). CDR3 length: 13 residues. V lost 5 bases and J 4 bases, leaving 12 bases between the germline ends. Per the germline V gene, CDR1 is SGHTA and CDR2 is FQGNSA. The DNA of the CDR3 is TGTGCCAGCAGCCCCTGGGGCGGGTACGAGCAGTACTTC. This sequence encodes CASSPWGGYEQYF.

J is TRBJ1-2 and V is TRBV6-5; D is possibly TRBD1 (6 bases). Germline lookup yields CDR1 MNHEY and CDR2 SVGAGI. The length of the CDR3 is 13 residues. V lost 6 bases, J lost 6 bases, and 14 bases lay in between. The CDR3 bases are TGTGCCAGCAGGGTTCGGGGGCGGGATGGCTACACCTTC. Translated: CASRVRGRDGYTF.

This chain joins TRBV18 and TRBJ1-5; weak D call: TRBD1 (5 bases). V dropped 0 bases and J dropped 5 bases, with 11 bases sitting between them. The CDR3 totals 15 residues. In germline, CDR1 is KGHSH, CDR2 LQKENI. CDR3 DNA: TGTGCCAGCTCACCACCAGGGGCCGGGGATCAGCCCCAGCATTTT. Translation: CASSPPGAGDQPQHF.

This clone came up once. The chain recombines TRBV7-2 with TRBJ2-1, with 9 bases identical to TRBD1. The CDR3 spans 17 residues. The trim removed 8 bases at V and 6 bases at J, leaving 17 bases unmatched. The V gene's germline CDR1 is SGHTA and CDR2 FQGNSA. For the CDR3, the DNA is TGTGCCAGCCACAGGGGGCGCGGTCTAGTCGGACGCAATGAGCAGTTCTTC. It is translated as CASHRGRGLVGRNEQFF.

This chain connects TRBV7-9 to TRBJ1-3; D gene uncertain. The CDR3 totals 13 residues. Deletions cut 8 bases from V and 0 bases from J, with 8 bases between. Germline assignment: CDR1 SEHNR and CDR2 FQNEAQ (reference sequence). CDR3 protein: CASGILSGNTIYF. CDR3 nucleotide sequence: TGTGCCAGCGGCATCCTCTCTGGAAACACCATATATTTT.

J is TRBJ1-2 and V is TRBV6-5; the D gene is possibly TRBD1 (6 bases). V was pared by 5 bases and J by 7 bases, with 17 bases between. Germline V lookup: CDR1 MNHEY, CDR2 SVGAGI. The CDR3 is 14 residues long. The CDR3 coding sequence is TGTGCCAGCAGTCTTCCGGGGGGGGCCGGTGGCTACACCTTC. Translated, it gives CASSLPGGAGGYTF.

This clone has more than one count but fewer than ten. The CDR3 DNA follows: TGTGCCAGCAGTGAAACCGACGGGGGATACTATGGCTACACCTTC. It specifies CASSETDGGYYGYTF. The chain has TRBV2 and TRBJ1-2; D is possibly TRBD1 (5 bases). The CDR3 has 15 amino acids. V lost 2 bases and J lost 3, with 13 bases in between. Germline-derived CDR1 and CDR2 are SNHLY and FYNNEI.

The genes are TRBV7-9 and TRBJ2-1, with TRBD2 matching over 8 bases. J gave up 7 bases and V 11 bases, and 16 bases lay outside the gene matches. Germline values: CDR1 SEHNR, CDR2 FQNEAQ (reference sequence). The CDR3 length is 15 residues. CDR3 nucleotides: TGTGCCTCCAGCTTACGGAGCGGGAGTAGGAATGAGCAGTTCTTC. This encodes CASSLRSGSRNEQFF.

The V call is TRBV11-2, the J call TRBJ1-2; D remains unclear. This CDR3 is built from 13 residues. Trimming pared 3 bases from V and 0 bases from J, leaving 5 bases between. The germline CDR1 and CDR2 sequences are SGHAT and FQNNGV. The chain's CDR3 is CASSFLANYGYTF. The CDR3 region has the DNA TGTGCCAGCAGCTTTCTGGCTAACTATGGCTACACCTTC.

This clone has more than one count but fewer than ten. The genes are TRBV3-1 (or the pseudogene TRBV3-2) and TRBJ2-7; 8 bases align to TRBD2. The trim removed 7 bases at V and 4 bases at J, leaving 12 bases unmatched. Germline assignment: CDR1 LGHDT and CDR2 YNNKEL (reference sequence). CDR3 size: 15 residues. The CDR3 sequence is CASTHGAGGPYEQYF. Written as DNA, the CDR3 is TGTGCCAGCACCCATGGGGCGGGAGGTCCGTACGAGCAGTACTTC.